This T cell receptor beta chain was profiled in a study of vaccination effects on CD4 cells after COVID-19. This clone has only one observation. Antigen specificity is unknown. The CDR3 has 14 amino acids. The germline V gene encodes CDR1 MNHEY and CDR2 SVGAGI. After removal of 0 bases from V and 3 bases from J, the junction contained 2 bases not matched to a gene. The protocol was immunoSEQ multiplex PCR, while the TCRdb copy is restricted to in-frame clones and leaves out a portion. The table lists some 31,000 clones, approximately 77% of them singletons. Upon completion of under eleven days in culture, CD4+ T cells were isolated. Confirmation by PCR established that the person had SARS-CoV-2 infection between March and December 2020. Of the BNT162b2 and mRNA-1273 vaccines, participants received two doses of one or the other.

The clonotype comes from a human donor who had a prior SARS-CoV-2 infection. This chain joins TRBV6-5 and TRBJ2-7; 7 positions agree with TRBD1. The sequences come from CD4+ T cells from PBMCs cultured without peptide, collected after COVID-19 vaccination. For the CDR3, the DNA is TGTGCCAGCAGTTACTCGGGGACAGACTACGAGCAGTACTTC. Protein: CASSYSGTDYEQYF.